The 8 T cell receptor beta chains given below trace back to one sample, sequenced in a study of shared clonotypes between healthy human individuals. The assay was immunoSEQ multiplex PCR, and TCRdb's table has in-frame clones only and misses some. The data show about 1.1 million clones, approximately 80% seen once. The specimen sequenced was memory CD4+ T cells from PBMCs. Specified subset: CD45RA-negative fraction. The origin of the receptors is a young man in good health. Some clones in this sample may be carry-over from other donors' samples.

This chain links TRBV28 with TRBJ1-5; D is undetermined. The V gene's germline CDR1 is MDHEN and CDR2 SYDVKM. Between the trimmed V and J ends, which lost 3 bases and 1 base, there was a span of 22 bases. This CDR3 is built from 19 residues. Here the CDR3 reads CASSFMVAGPASSNQPQHF. Here the CDR3 DNA reads TGTGCCAGCAGTTTTATGGTCGCTGGGCCCGCCTCAAGCAATCAGCCCCAGCATTTT.

CDR3 nucleotides: TGTGCCAGCAGCGACGGGACGGTCTACGAGCAGTACTTC. Its protein product is CASSDGTVYEQYF. This chain uses TRBV9 with TRBJ2-7, with D possibly called TRBD1 or TRBD2 (5 bases each). Germline V gene data show CDR1 as SGDLS and CDR2 as YYNGEE. V was pared by 3 bases and J by 3 bases, with 10 bases between. The CDR3 contains 13 residues.

V and J are TRBV27 and TRBJ1-5; TRBD1 matches at 7 bases. The ends lost 6 bases at V and 5 bases at J; junction bases unmatched: 7. Germline CDR1 is MNHEY and CDR2 is SMNVEV (reference sequence). This CDR3 contains 14 residues. CDR3 residues: CASSKQGSYQPQHF. DNA for the CDR3: TGTGCCAGCAGCAAACAGGGGTCTTATCAGCCCCAGCATTTT.

The chain couples TRBV6-1 to TRBJ2-5, with TRBD2 matching over 10 bases. This CDR3 comprises 15 residues. CDR1 is MNHNS and CDR2 is SASEGT in the germline V gene. The junction had 8 bases not matched to a gene; V was cut back by 8 bases and J by 2 bases. The CDR3 is CASHLGTSAQETQYF. CDR3 bases: TGTGCCAGCCACCTAGGGACTAGCGCTCAAGAGACCCAGTACTTC.

This chain joins TRBV5-4 and TRBJ1-4; D is undetermined. CDR3 length: 15 residues. V lost 4 bases, J lost 4 bases, and 14 bases lay in between. CDR1 and CDR2 from the germline V gene are SGHNT and YYREEE (reference sequence). CDR3 sequence: CASSPTADLNEKLFF. CDR3 DNA sequence: TGTGCCAGCAGCCCCACAGCCGATCTTAATGAAAAACTGTTTTTT.

The chain uses TRBV4-3 and TRBJ2-4; 9 bases align to TRBD1. Germline CDR1 LGHNA, CDR2 YSLEER. The CDR3 has 16 amino acids. V lost 1 base to trimming and J lost 6 bases; unmatched junction nucleotides: 7. The DNA for the CDR3 is TGCGCCAGCAGCCAAGCTACAGGGGGCGGTGGAAACATTCAGTACTTC. It is translated as CASSQATGGGGNIQYF.

This clone was seen more than once but under ten times. Sequence at one end of the junction differs from germline and may be a read error. The J gene is TRBJ1-1, the V gene TRBV6-5; 12 bases match TRBD1. The CDR3 sequence is 13 residues long. From germline, CDR1 is MNHEY and CDR2 SVGAGI. The DNA for the CDR3 is TGCCCGAACCCGGGACAGGGGGCCACTGAAGCTTTCTTT. This gives the protein CPNPGQGATEAFF.

The chain couples TRBV5-1 to TRBJ2-4; tentative D call: TRBD1 (5 bases). CDR3 size: 15 residues. Germline CDR1 reads SGHRS; CDR2 reads YFSETQ. V was pared by 6 bases and J by 1 base, with 14 bases between. The DNA for the CDR3 is TGCGCCAGCACCCCCTCGCCAGGGGCCAAAAACATTCAGTACTTC. Its protein is CASTPSPGAKNIQYF.